The 31 T cell receptor beta chains given below trace back to one sample, sequenced in a study of T cells in women clearing cervical HPV infection. TCRdb's table, derived via immunoSEQ multiplex PCR, lists solely in-frame clones and lacks some. Recorded for this sample: some 30,000 clones. Sequencing was performed on blood buffy coat. Every receptor here comes from a woman aged 18-70 years with a cervical HPV16 infection that either progressed to CIN3+ or cleared (not recorded which).

As concerns this clone: The sequenced fragment ends 3 residues before the CDR3 boundary, so the rest is inferred from the germline J gene. The V call is TRBV30, the J call TRBJ1-2, with D unclear. The length of the CDR3 is 11 residues. CDR1 is GTSNPN, CDR2 SVGIG, per germline (reference sequence). Here the CDR3 reads CAWSGPLDYTF. The covered CDR3 bases are TGTGCCTGGAGTGGGCCCCTAGAC. The whole variable domain, filled in from reference TRBV30 and TRBJ1-2, reads SQTIHQWPATLVQPVGSPLSLECTVEGTSNPNLYWYRQAAGRGLQLLFYSVGIGQISSEVPQNLSASRPQDRQFILSSKKLLLSDSGFYLCAWSGPLDYTFGSGTRLTVV.

About this clone: The read terminates 3 residues ahead of where the CDR3 ends, so the germline J gene completes it. The chain combines TRBV5-6 with TRBJ1-5; D gene uncertain. Trimming shortened V by 2 bases and J by 4 bases, and 7 bases separated the two germline ends. In germline, CDR1 is SGHDT, CDR2 YYEEEE. This CDR3 has 13 residues. The CDR3 sequence is CASSFNFNQPQHF. The covered CDR3 bases are TGTGCCAGCAGCTTTAATTTTAATCAGCCC.

The CDR3 is CASSDGGSYEQYF. The CDR3 DNA, read in part, is TGCGCCAGCAGCGACGGGGGGTCATACGAG. The chain employs TRBV4-1 and TRBJ2-7, with 7 nucleotides matching TRBD2. The read finishes 3 residues shy of the CDR3 end, and the germline J gene is used to complete it. V lost 5 bases to trimming and J lost 4 bases; unmatched junction nucleotides: 5. The CDR3 contains 13 residues. Germline values: CDR1 MGHRA, CDR2 YSYEKL.

The CDR3 bases that were read are TGTGCCAGCAGGAGGGACTCTATGAGC. Translation gives CASRRDSMS. The entire CDR3 sequence reads CASRRDSMSYTF. The chain links TRBV2 to TRBJ1-2; a weak D match, TRBD1 (5 bases). The read terminates 3 residues ahead of where the CDR3 ends, so the germline J gene completes it. There are 12 residues in the CDR3. CDR1 and CDR2 (germline): SNHLY, FYNNEI.

In regard to this clone: The read terminates 3 residues ahead of where the CDR3 ends, so the germline J gene completes it. V usage is TRBV30 and J usage is TRBJ2-2, with 7 bases matching TRBD1. The germline gives CDR1 GTSNPN, CDR2 SVGIG (reference sequence). The CDR3 length is 13 residues. Partial CDR3 DNA: TGTGCCTGGGAACAGGGGTATAATGAAAAG. Protein product: CAWEQGYNEK. The complete CDR3 sequence is CAWEQGYNEKLFF. Drawing the rest from reference TRBV30 and TRBJ2-2, the complete variable domain is SQTIHQWPATLVQPVGSPLSLECTVEGTSNPNLYWYRQAAGRGLQLLFYSVGIGQISSEVPQNLSASRPQDRQFILSSKKLLLSDSGFYLCAWEQGYNEKLFFGEGSRLTVL.

About this clone: The CDR3 end lies 3 residues beyond the end of the read and is filled in from the germline J gene. The chain links TRBV20-1 to TRBJ2-1; the match to TRBD2 covers 7 bases. Germline lookup yields CDR1 DFQATT and CDR2 SNEGSKA (reference sequence). After removal of 3 bases from V and 8 bases from J, the junction contained 10 bases not matched to a gene. The CDR3 has 14 residues. Incomplete CDR3 DNA: TGCAGTGCTAGCGGGGGGAGTGTTAGCGATGAG. This translates into CSASGGSVSDE. The entire CDR3 reads CSASGGSVSDEQFF.

Remarks on this clone: The read comes to an end 3 residues before the CDR3 does, leaving the germline J gene to fill in the end. This chain links TRBV6-2 or TRBV6-3 with TRBJ1-2; 8 bases agree with TRBD1. Germline V gene data show CDR1 as MNHEY and CDR2 as SVGEGT. The CDR3 extends over 13 amino acids. The sequenced part of the CDR3 DNA is TGTGCCAGCAGCCGGACAGGGTACAATGAC. This encodes CASSRTGYND. The whole CDR3 sequence reads CASSRTGYNDYTF.

On this clone itself: The read halts 3 residues ahead of the CDR3 end, with the missing end drawn from the germline J gene. This chain connects TRBV9 to TRBJ2-7; 13 bases line up with TRBD2. After removal of 4 bases from V and 3 bases from J, the junction contained 10 bases not matched to a gene. Germline CDR1 is SGDLS and CDR2 is YYNGEE. CDR3 length: 17 residues. The CDR3 loop is CASSLETSGRSNYEQYF. CDR3 DNA, as far as it was read: TGTGCCAGCAGCCTAGAGACTAGCGGGAGGAGTAACTACGAG.

Notes on this clone: The CDR3 end is not reached by the read, which stops 3 residues before it; the germline J gene fills it in. This chain joins TRBV18 and TRBJ2-7; TRBD1 matches 8 bases. This CDR3 contains 14 residues. The germline CDR1 and CDR2 sequences are KGHSH and LQKENI. The J segment lost 4 bases and the V segment lost 2 bases, leaving 4 bases of the junction unmatched. CDR3 bases read: TGTGCCAGCTCACCAGGCCAGGGGGCGTACGAG. Protein: CASSPGQGAYE. In full, the CDR3 is CASSPGQGAYEQYF.

CDR3 DNA (partial): TGTGCCACCAGTGATGGGCCTTTCTACGAG. Translated, it gives CATSDGPFYE. The whole CDR3 sequence reads CATSDGPFYEQYF. The rearrangement links TRBV24-1 to TRBJ2-7; D is uncertain. The read gets to within 3 residues of the CDR3 end, and the germline J gene fills in the rest. CDR3 length equals 13 residues. Germline loops: CDR1 KGHDR, CDR2 SFDVKD. Trimming removed 3 bases from V and 3 bases from J, with 8 bases in between.

A word on this clone: With the read ending 3 residues before the CDR3 end, the germline J gene is used to fill in that end. The chain recombines TRBV5-1 with TRBJ1-1; no clear D. Germline lookup yields CDR1 SGHRS and CDR2 YFSETQ. CDR3 length equals 12 residues. The CDR3 region is CAAGRAYLRAFF. The covered CDR3 bases are TGCGCCGCGGGCCGGGCTTATTTGAGG.

A note on this clone: The read is 3 residues too short to cover the CDR3 end, so that end is filled in from the germline J gene. The genes are TRBV7-9 and TRBJ2-3, with D perhaps matching TRBD1 (6 bases). This CDR3 comprises 15 residues. In germline, CDR1 is SEHNR, CDR2 FQNEAQ (reference sequence). CDR3: CASSRSGVQWETQYF. CDR3 bases read: TGTGCCAGCAGCCGGTCAGGGGTCCAGTGGGAGACG.

Of note for this clone: The CDR3 end falls 3 residues outside the read, so it is completed with the germline J gene. The rearrangement joins TRBV7-3 to TRBJ2-2; 7 bases agree with TRBD1. The length of the CDR3 is 15 residues. Germline-derived CDR1 and CDR2 are SGHTA and FQGTGA. CDR3 DNA (partial): TGTGCCAGCAGCTCTACAGGGGATAGGGATGAAAAG. It encodes CASSSTGDRDEK. The whole CDR3 region reads CASSSTGDRDEKLFF.

Concerning this clone: The observed sequence ends 3 residues before the CDR3 terminus, with the missing tail filled in from the germline J gene. The chain carries TRBV7-6 and TRBJ2-7; D is possibly TRBD2 (7 bases). The CDR3 extends over 15 amino acids. The V end was cut by 4 bases, the J end by 5 bases, with 18 bases between. The germline CDR1 and CDR2 sequences are SGHVS and FNYEAQ. The sequenced CDR3 bases are TGTGCCAGCAGCTCCGGGGGGACACGGGTAGACGAG. This translates into CASSSGGTRVDE. The full CDR3 reads CASSSGGTRVDEQYF.

As concerns this clone: Coverage ceases 3 residues before the CDR3 finishes, and the germline J gene fills in the end. The V gene is TRBV5-6, the J gene TRBJ2-5; possible D gene TRBD1, 7 bases. The CDR3 runs 14 residues. V was clipped by 4 bases and J by 4 bases, with 14 bases between them. Germline V gene data show CDR1 as SGHDT and CDR2 as YYEEEE. CDR3 bases read: TGTGCCAGCAGCCCATGGCAGGGGGGAGAGACC. Its translation is CASSPWQGGET. The whole CDR3 region reads CASSPWQGGETQYF.

Concerning this clone itself: The CDR3 goes on 3 residues after the read ends, and that part is filled in from the germline J gene. The chain combines TRBV28 with TRBJ2-3, with D unresolved. Per germline, CDR1 MDHEN and CDR2 SYDVKM. With 4 bases removed from V and 0 bases from J, the gap between germline ends came to 17 bases. The CDR3 spans 17 residues. The CDR3 sequence is CASSSQGSVLSTDTQYF. The covered CDR3 bases are TGTGCCAGCAGTTCCCAAGGGTCAGTTCTTAGCACAGATACG.

A word on this clone: The sequence runs out 3 residues before the end of the CDR3; the remainder is reconstructed from the germline J gene. The rearrangement uses TRBV29-1 and TRBJ2-7, with 7 nucleotides matching TRBD1. V lost 6 bases and J lost 3; bases outside the gene matches: 5. Germline V gene lookup returns CDR1 SQVTM and CDR2 ANQGSEA. This CDR3 spans 12 amino acids. Here the CDR3 reads CSVLTGHYEQYF. CDR3 bases read: TGCAGCGTCCTGACAGGGCACTACGAG.

The CDR3 here is CASSTGHTPGETQYF. CDR3 DNA (partial): TGTGCCAGTAGTACGGGCCACACTCCCGGGGAGACG. This chain connects TRBV19 to TRBJ2-3; possible D gene TRBD2, 5 bases. The observed sequence ends 3 residues before the CDR3 terminus, with the missing tail filled in from the germline J gene. Germline values: CDR1 LNHDA, CDR2 SQIVND (reference sequence). There are 15 residues in the CDR3.

Details on this clone: The sequence runs out 3 residues before the end of the CDR3; the remainder is reconstructed from the germline J gene. The J gene is TRBJ2-1, the V gene TRBV5-6; a weak D match, TRBD1 (5 bases). Per germline, CDR1 SGHDT and CDR2 YYEEEE. This CDR3 has 15 amino acids. Trimming shortened V by 7 bases and J by 1 base, and 15 bases separated the two germline ends. The CDR3 bases that were read are TGTGCCAGCGCATTAAAGGGGTTATCCTACAATGAG. Amino acids: CASALKGLSYNE. The whole CDR3 is CASALKGLSYNEQFF. The full variable domain, completed using reference TRBV5-6 and TRBJ2-1, is DAGVTQSPTHLIKTRGQQVTLRCSPKSGHDTVSWYQQALGQGPQFIFQYYEEEERQRGNFPDRFSGHQFPNYSSELNVNALLLGDSALYLCASALKGLSYNEQFFGPGTRLTVL.

The CDR3 sequence: CASSGETGVRESYTF. Incomplete CDR3 DNA: TGTGCCAGTAGTGGAGAAACAGGGGTCCGAGAGAGC. The chain employs TRBV19 and TRBJ1-2, with 7 positions matching TRBD1. Read data end 3 residues before the CDR3 end; the end is taken from the germline J gene. This CDR3 is 15 amino acids long. Per the germline V gene, CDR1 is LNHDA and CDR2 is SQIVND (reference sequence). Using reference TRBV19 and TRBJ1-2 for the parts outside the CDR3, the full variable domain is DGGITQSPKYLFRKEGQNVTLSCEQNLNHDAMYWYRQDPGQGLRLIYYSQIVNDFQKGDIAEGYSVSREKKESFPLTVTSAQKNPTAFYLCASSGETGVRESYTFGSGTRLTVV.

With regard to this clone: Read data end 3 residues before the CDR3 end; the end is taken from the germline J gene. The chain couples TRBV10-3 to TRBJ2-1; D gene ambiguous. Germline V gene data show CDR1 as ENHRY and CDR2 as SYGVKD. The V and J ends lost 7 bases and 5 bases respectively, with 9 bases between them. The CDR3 contains 12 residues. The CDR3 sequence is CAITSIDNEQFF. The covered CDR3 bases are TGTGCCATCACCTCAATAGACAATGAG.

As for this clone: The CDR3 extends 3 residues past the end of the read, so its final part is completed from the germline J gene. The rearrangement joins TRBV2 to TRBJ2-7; D not certain. CDR1 and CDR2 (germline): SNHLY, FYNNEI. Trimming removed 5 bases from V and 4 bases from J, with 21 bases in between. The CDR3 has 16 residues. Partial CDR3 DNA: TGTGCCAGCAGTCCCAACCCTCACAGCAACCCATACGAG. Protein sequence: CASSPNPHSNPYE. The full CDR3 sequence reads CASSPNPHSNPYEQYF.

Remarks on this clone: The CDR3 end is not reached by the read, which stops 3 residues before it; the germline J gene fills it in. The V gene is TRBV30, the J gene TRBJ1-1, with D uncertain. Germline V gene lookup returns CDR1 GTSNPN and CDR2 SVGIG (reference sequence). The CDR3 totals 14 residues. V was trimmed by 3 bases and J by 1 base, leaving 12 bases between them. Partial CDR3 DNA: TGTGCCTGGAGCCGCGGGGTAACGAACACTGAA. Protein product: CAWSRGVTNTE. The entire CDR3 reads CAWSRGVTNTEAFF.

With respect to this clone: The read gets to within 3 residues of the CDR3 end, and the germline J gene fills in the rest. The chain couples TRBV12-3 or TRBV12-4 to TRBJ2-7; 10 nucleotides align to TRBD2. The junction had 6 bases not matched to a gene; V was cut back by 1 base and J by 6 bases. CDR3 length: 15 residues. The DNA read from the CDR3 is TGTGCCAGCAGTTTAGGGAGGACTAGCGGTTCCGAG. It is translated as CASSLGRTSGSE. The whole CDR3 reads CASSLGRTSGSEQYF.

About this clone: The CDR3 goes on 3 residues after the read ends, and that part is filled in from the germline J gene. J is TRBJ2-3 and V is TRBV20-1; 9 bases agree with TRBD1. Trimming removed 2 bases from V and 1 base from J; junction bases left unmatched: 4. Per germline, CDR1 DFQATT and CDR2 SNEGSKA (reference sequence). There are 15 residues in the CDR3. The CDR3 sequence is CSARIWDRGTDTQYF. The sequenced part of the CDR3 DNA is TGCAGTGCTAGAATTTGGGACAGGGGCACAGATACG.

A note on this clone: Read sequence stops 3 residues before the CDR3 end, and the germline J gene provides the missing end. The chain recombines TRBV30 with TRBJ1-2; D is perhaps TRBD1 (6 bases). Germline lookup yields CDR1 GTSNPN and CDR2 SVGIG (reference sequence). The CDR3 runs 14 residues. Incomplete CDR3 DNA: TGTGCCTGGAACCGGGACAACTCCTACAATGAC. It specifies CAWNRDNSYND. The complete CDR3 protein is CAWNRDNSYNDYTF.

As regards this clone: The read terminates 3 residues ahead of where the CDR3 ends, so the germline J gene completes it. The V and J genes are TRBV11-2 and TRBJ1-1; 7 positions agree with TRBD1. In germline, CDR1 is SGHAT, CDR2 FQNNGV. With V trimmed by 2 bases and J by 7 bases, 4 bases remained unmatched. There are 13 residues in the CDR3. The part of the CDR3 DNA that was read is TGTGCCAGCAGCTTATTACAGGGGAGTGAA. Amino acids: CASSLLQGSE. The full-length CDR3 reads as CASSLLQGSEAFF.

Concerning this clone: Read coverage stops 3 residues before the CDR3 terminus; the germline J gene supplies the remainder. This rearrangement joins TRBV5-5 to TRBJ1-1; 10 bases line up with TRBD1. The CDR3 is 15 amino acids. Germline V lookup: CDR1 SGHKS, CDR2 YYEKEE (reference sequence). Unmatched junction bases numbered 3, after V lost 3 bases and J lost 1 base. CDR3 protein: CASSWGDRGNTEAFF. The CDR3 DNA, read in part, is TGTGCCAGCAGCTGGGGGGACAGGGGGAACACTGAA.

Worth noting for this clone: The read ends 3 residues early relative to the CDR3; the germline J gene fills the gap. The V gene is TRBV2, the J gene TRBJ2-2; weak D call: TRBD1 (6 bases). The CDR3 is 14 amino acids. V was cut by 8 bases and J by 2 bases, with 12 bases left in between. CDR1 SNHLY and CDR2 FYNNEI come from the germline V gene. CDR3 DNA, as far as it was read: TGTGCCAGCGATCTACAGGGAAACACCGGGGAG. It codes for CASDLQGNTGE. The full-length CDR3 reads as CASDLQGNTGELFF.

Of note for this clone: Coverage ceases 3 residues before the CDR3 finishes, and the germline J gene fills in the end. The chain recombines TRBV7-9 with TRBJ1-5; D is perhaps TRBD1 (5 bases). Germline V gives CDR1 SEHNR, CDR2 FQNEAQ (reference sequence). The V and J ends lost 1 base and 3 bases respectively, with 10 bases between them. The CDR3 has 15 amino acids. CDR3 in amino acids: CASSLGGENNQPQHF. The sequenced part of the CDR3 DNA is TGTGCCAGCAGCTTAGGGGGGGAGAACAATCAGCCC. Using reference TRBV7-9 and TRBJ1-5 for the parts outside the CDR3, the full variable domain is DTGVSQNPRHKITKRGQNVTFRCDPISEHNRLYWYRQTLGQGPEFLTYFQNEAQLEKSRLLSDRFSAERPKGSFSTLEIQRTEQGDSAMYLCASSLGGENNQPQHFGDGTRLSIL.

As for this clone: The observed sequence ends 3 residues before the CDR3 terminus, with the missing tail filled in from the germline J gene. The genes are TRBV5-4 and TRBJ2-7; 10 nucleotides agree with TRBD2. Looked up from germline, CDR1 is SGHNT and CDR2 is YYREEE (reference sequence). This CDR3 is 15 amino acids long. Trimming cost V 4 bases and J 4 bases; bases outside gene matches: 8. The CDR3 region is CASSQLAGGPYEQYF. Incomplete CDR3 DNA: TGTGCCAGCAGCCAATTAGCGGGAGGCCCTTACGAG.